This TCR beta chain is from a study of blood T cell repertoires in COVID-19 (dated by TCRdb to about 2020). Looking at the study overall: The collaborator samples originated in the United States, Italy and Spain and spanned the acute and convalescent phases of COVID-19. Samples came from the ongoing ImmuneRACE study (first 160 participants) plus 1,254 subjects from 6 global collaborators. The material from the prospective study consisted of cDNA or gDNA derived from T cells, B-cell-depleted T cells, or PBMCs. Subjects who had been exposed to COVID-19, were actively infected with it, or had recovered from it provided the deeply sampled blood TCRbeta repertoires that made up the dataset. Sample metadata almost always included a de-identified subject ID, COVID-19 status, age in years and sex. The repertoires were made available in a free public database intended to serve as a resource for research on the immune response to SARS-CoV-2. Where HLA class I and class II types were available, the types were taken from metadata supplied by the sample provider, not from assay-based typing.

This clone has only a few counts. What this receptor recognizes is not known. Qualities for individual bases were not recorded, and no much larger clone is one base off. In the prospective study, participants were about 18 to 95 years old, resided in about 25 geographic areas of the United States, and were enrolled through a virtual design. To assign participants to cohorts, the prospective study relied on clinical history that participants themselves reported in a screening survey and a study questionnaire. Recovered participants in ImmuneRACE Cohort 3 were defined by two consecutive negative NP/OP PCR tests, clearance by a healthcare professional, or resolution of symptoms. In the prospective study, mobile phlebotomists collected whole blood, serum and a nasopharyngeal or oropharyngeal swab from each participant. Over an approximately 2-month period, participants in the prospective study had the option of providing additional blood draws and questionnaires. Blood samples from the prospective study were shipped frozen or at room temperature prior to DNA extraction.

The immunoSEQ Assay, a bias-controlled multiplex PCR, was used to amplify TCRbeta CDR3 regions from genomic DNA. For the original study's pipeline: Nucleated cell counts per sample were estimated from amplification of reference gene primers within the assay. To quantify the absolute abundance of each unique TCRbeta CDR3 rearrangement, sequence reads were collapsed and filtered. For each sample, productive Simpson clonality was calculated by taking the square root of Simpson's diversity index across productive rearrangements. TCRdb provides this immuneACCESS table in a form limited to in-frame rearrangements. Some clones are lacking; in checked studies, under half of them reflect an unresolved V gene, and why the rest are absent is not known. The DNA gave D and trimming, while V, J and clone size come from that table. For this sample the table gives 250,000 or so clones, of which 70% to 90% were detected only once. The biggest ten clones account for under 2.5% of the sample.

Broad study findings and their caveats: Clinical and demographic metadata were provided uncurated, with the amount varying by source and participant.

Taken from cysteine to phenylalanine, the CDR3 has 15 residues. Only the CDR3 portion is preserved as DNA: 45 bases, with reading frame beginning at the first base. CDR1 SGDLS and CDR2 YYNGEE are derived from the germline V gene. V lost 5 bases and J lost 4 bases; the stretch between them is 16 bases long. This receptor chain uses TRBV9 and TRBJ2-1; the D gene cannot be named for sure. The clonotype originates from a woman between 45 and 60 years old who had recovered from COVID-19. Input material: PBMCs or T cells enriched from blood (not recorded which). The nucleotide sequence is TGTGCCAGCAGTCCGGCAGGAACCCCTTACAATGAGCAGTTCTTC. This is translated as CASSPAGTPYNEQFF.